The present TCR beta chain was sequenced within a study of blood T cell repertoires in COVID-19. Study context: COVID-19 samples collected from the United States, Italy and Spain covered acute and convalescent phases. T cells, B-cell-depleted T cells, or PBMCs supplied cDNA or gDNA.

V was cut by 4 bases and J by 6 bases, with 10 bases left in between. The CDR3 loop spans 13 amino acids. Germline V gene sequence: CDR1 LNHDA, CDR2 SQIVND (reference sequence). Authors' processing steps: Amplification of reference gene primers was used by the study to estimate nucleated cell counts. Assay: immunoSEQ multiplex PCR; the TCRdb copy retains only in-frame clones and omits some. V and J calls and clone size are as listed in that table; D and trimming were resolved from the DNA. The table records over 150,000 clones, 76% of them present only once. This clone was counted once. The material sequenced was peripheral blood. The chain is built from TRBV19 and TRBJ1-5; tentatively, D is TRBD1 (6 bases). The receptor was derived from an elderly woman with acute or convalescent COVID-19. In DNA, the CDR3 is TGTGCCAGTAGTACCAACAGGGTTCAGCCCCAGCATTTT. The encoded protein is CASSTNRVQPQHF.